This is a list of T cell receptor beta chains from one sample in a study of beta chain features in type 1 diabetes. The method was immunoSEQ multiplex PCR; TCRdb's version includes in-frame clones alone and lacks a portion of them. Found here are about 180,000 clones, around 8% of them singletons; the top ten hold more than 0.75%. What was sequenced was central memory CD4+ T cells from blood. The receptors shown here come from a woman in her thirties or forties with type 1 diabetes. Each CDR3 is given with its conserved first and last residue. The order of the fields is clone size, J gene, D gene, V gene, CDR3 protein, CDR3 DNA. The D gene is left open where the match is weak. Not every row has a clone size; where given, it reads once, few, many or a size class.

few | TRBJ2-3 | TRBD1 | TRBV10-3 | CAISYGTGTDTQYF | TGTGCCATCAGCTATGGGACAGGCACAGATACGCAGTATTTT
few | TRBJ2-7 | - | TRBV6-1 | CASSGLVPGYEQYF | TGTGCCAGCAGTGGACTAGTCCCCGGCTACGAGCAGTACTTC
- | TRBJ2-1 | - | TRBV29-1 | CSVEDRPQGFQFF | TGCAGCGTTGAAGATAGACCACAGGGCTTTCAGTTCTTC
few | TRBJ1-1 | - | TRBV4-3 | CASSQGADTEAFF | TGCGCCAGCAGCCAGGGGGCGGACACTGAAGCTTTCTTT
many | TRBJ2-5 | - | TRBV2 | CASSERELQETQYF | TGTGCCAGCAGTGAACGCGAGCTCCAAGAGACCCAGTACTTC
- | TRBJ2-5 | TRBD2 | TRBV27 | CASSSGTSGRGETQYF | TGTGCCAGCAGTTCCGGGACTAGCGGCCGAGGGGAGACCCAGTACTTC
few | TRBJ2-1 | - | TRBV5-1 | CASSLAWGAGKNEQFF | TGCGCCAGCAGCTTGGCCTGGGGCGCAGGGAAGAATGAGCAGTTCTTC
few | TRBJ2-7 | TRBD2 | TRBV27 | CASKASGIIEQYF | TGTGCCAGCAAGGCTAGCGGGATTATCGAGCAGTACTTC
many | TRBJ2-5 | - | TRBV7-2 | CASSLRPERAQYF | TGTGCCAGCAGCTTAAGACCCGAGAGGGCCCAGTACTTC
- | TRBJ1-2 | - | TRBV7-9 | CASSLDVRADYGYTF | TGTGCCAGCAGCTTAGATGTCAGGGCGGACTATGGCTACACCTTC
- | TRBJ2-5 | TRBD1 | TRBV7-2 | CASSARGLQETQYF | TGTGCCAGCAGCGCTAGGGGGCTCCAAGAGACCCAGTACTTC
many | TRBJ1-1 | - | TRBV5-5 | CASSHGGAEAFF | TGTGCCAGCAGCCATGGAGGTGCTGAAGCTTTCTTT
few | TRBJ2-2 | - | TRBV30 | CAWSVKGTGELFF | TGTGCCTGGAGCGTAAAGGGGACCGGGGAGCTGTTTTTT
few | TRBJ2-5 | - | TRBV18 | CASSPLSKQETQYF | TGTGCCAGCTCACCACTGAGCAAGCAAGAGACCCAGTACTTC
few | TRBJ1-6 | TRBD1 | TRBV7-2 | CASSSPWGQGKYSPLHF | TGTGCCAGCAGCTCCCCTTGGGGACAGGGAAAATATTCACCCCTCCACTTT
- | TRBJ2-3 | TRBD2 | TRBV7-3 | CASSSAGGPTDTQYF | TGTGCCAGCAGCTCCGCGGGAGGGCCAACAGATACGCAGTATTTT
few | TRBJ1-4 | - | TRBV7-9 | CASGANEKLFF | TGTGCCAGCGGAGCCAATGAAAAACTGTTTTTT
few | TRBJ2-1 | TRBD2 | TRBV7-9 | CASSFLSGLSYNEQFF | TGTGCCAGCAGCTTTCTTAGCGGGCTCTCCTACAATGAGCAGTTCTTC
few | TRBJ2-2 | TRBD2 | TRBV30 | CAWDTGTSAAGGELFF | TGTGCCTGGGATACCGGGACTAGCGCAGCGGGAGGGGAGCTGTTTTTT
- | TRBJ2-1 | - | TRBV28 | CASSFPGSSFF | TGTGCCAGCAGTTTCCCCGGGTCCTCGTTCTTC
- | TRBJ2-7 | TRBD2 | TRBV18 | CASSPEGGPVGEQYF | TGTGCCAGCTCACCAGAGGGAGGGCCTGTTGGCGAGCAGTACTTC
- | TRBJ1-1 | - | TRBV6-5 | CASSYSTGMTEAFF | TGTGCCAGCAGTTACTCGACAGGAATGACTGAAGCTTTCTTT
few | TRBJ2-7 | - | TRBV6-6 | CASSFGHYEQYF | TGTGCCAGCAGCTTCGGACACTACGAGCAGTACTTC
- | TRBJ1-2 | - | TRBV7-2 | CASSLVGGGENYGYTF | TGTGCCAGCAGCTTAGTAGGCGGCGGAGAGAACTATGGCTACACCTTC
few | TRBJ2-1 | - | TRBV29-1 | CSVDPRGNEQFF | TGCAGCGTTGACCCAAGGGGAAATGAGCAGTTCTTC
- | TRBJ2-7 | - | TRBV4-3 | CASSQENPWGRLIYEQYF | TGCGCCAGCAGCCAAGAGAATCCTTGGGGGCGTCTAATCTACGAGCAGTACTTC